This T cell receptor (beta chain) was recovered during a study of cytomegalovirus exposure and HLA in healthy donors (dated 2017 in TCRdb). Describing the broader study: An earlier analysis of roughly 500 of the donors reported 276 Gb of sequence data and 117 million unique TCR beta sequences from 150 million to 200 million T cells. The number of donors typed differed by locus, with roughly 620-640 for A, B, C, DRB1 and DQB1, over 500 for DQA1, 606 for DPA1, and some 470 for DPB1. A later genetic analysis used genome-wide SNP genotypes for about 60% of the roughly 700 donors, treating that subset as a discovery cohort. Rather than drawing on any new phenotypic data, the later analysis identified candidate immune exposures from TCR beta sequences and the way those sequences occurred across donors. The T cell repertoires of several hundred subjects were profiled by immunosequencing and related to cytomegalovirus serostatus. Among the roughly 370 genotyped donors, about 85% belonged to the genetic ancestry cluster associated with self-reported Caucasian donors. Every discovery cohort repertoire had been produced on one sequencing platform. High-throughput TCR immunosequencing, statistical association of individual TCRs with disease status, and machine learning were combined to predict cytomegalovirus infection status. An earlier analysis of more than 450 of the donors used high-throughput TCR beta sequencing to judge whether each TCR beta V gene segment behaved as functional or pseudogenic. A separate validation cohort of roughly 120 different subjects was used in addition to the roughly 720-subject first cohort. Among 300 to 500 genotyped donors of the cohort, an average of roughly 230,000 unique TCR beta nucleotide sequences was sequenced per donor, of which 15% to 20% were non-productive. A later analysis re-examined previously published TCR beta repertoires from just over 650 donors and added high-resolution HLA genotyping to investigate patterns of TCR occurrence. The study aimed to test whether signatures of past pathogen exposure could be identified by cataloging public T cell receptors. An early release covering 550 to 650 HLA-typed donors comprised about 320 gigabases of sequencing data and roughly 85 million unique TCR sequences. Class I and class II HLA loci were covered by the typing at four-digit resolution. Donor age, sex, ethnicity and CMV serostatus were compiled alongside the repertoire data. A handful of DR-DQ haplotypes were treated as single units for association and clustering because of strong linkage in the cohort. The paper's findings and limits, for the study overall: CMV serostatus was the only immune exposure information available for the cohort. This cohort had only TCR beta chains sequenced, and the lack of alpha or paired-chain data limited which features could be detected. V-gene and J-gene trimming of TCR beta chains was associated with a missense DCLRE1C variant in a later genetic analysis, and the association was replicated in an independent cohort. In both the original and validation cohorts, the classifier was reported to diagnose cytomegalovirus status with high specificity and sensitivity. The 87-base-pair reads could not distinguish some IMGT-functional V segments, including TRBV6-2 and TRBV6-3, so those segments were excluded. Strong co-occurrence of HLA alleles, especially DR and DQ, made assigning TCR associations to individual alleles difficult. Specific HLA alleles were associated with 15,000 to 20,000 TCR beta sequences at a false discovery rate of 0.05 in a later analysis. The sequencing pipeline was judged likely to have produced a cluster of highly shared sequence variants as a technical artifact. In a later analysis, most CMV-associated TCR beta chains were found to appear HLA-restricted, with HLA associations seemingly driven largely by CMV exposure. Three of the identified cytomegalovirus-associated TCR beta chains were confirmed in vitro to be specific for cytomegalovirus antigens. A later genetic analysis reported fewer N-insertions in productive TCRs among donors in an Asian-associated ancestry cluster than the 666-donor mean. In a later analysis, several top co-occurrence clusters were reported to appear linked to parvovirus B19, influenza, CMV and Epstein-Barr virus. Most TCR sequences were observed very rarely across donors, whereas some public TCRs were present in many individuals. A later analysis found that TCR association rates varied across HLA loci, with DRB1 alleles showing the most associated TCRs and HLA-C alleles the fewest. An earlier analysis of 587 of the donors showed that most TCR beta V segments appeared in productive rearrangements either about 87% or about 30% of the time, which broadly matched IMGT annotations. A total of roughly 160 TCR beta chains were listed by the study as associated with cytomegalovirus. In a later analysis, HLA-associated TCR beta chains were found to be more clonally expanded and to have lower generation probabilities than equally common non-associated chains. Because HLA typing was unavailable for some donors at each locus, only the typed subset was used in association tests. A further reported finding was that TCR beta sequences accurately predicted the HLA-A and HLA-B alleles for most subjects in the first cohort. The earlier analysis of 587 of the donors excluded about 16 rarely observed V segments, including chromosome 9 orphons, because counts were too low. It was suggested by the authors that the approach could potentially be generalized to other disease states and immunological phenotypes. Presence/absence analyses assumed roughly uniform sequencing depth across donors, an assumption that may not hold. Correlated functional status among segregating V segments might be attributable to linkage disequilibrium, but an unknown experimental factor could not be ruled out.

V is reduced by 1 base and J by 1 base, leaving a spacing of 7 bases between them. The CDR3, from cysteine to phenylalanine, totals 14 residues. Only CDR3 DNA is held: 42 bases, read in frame from base 1. CDR1 and CDR2 were assigned from the germline V gene as MGHRA and YSYEKL. Receptor amplification or capture employed the immunoSEQ multiplex PCR assay. For the multiplex PCR, a mixture combining 60 forward primers for TCR Vbeta segments and 13 reverse primers for TCR Jbeta segments was used. A multiplex PCR assay on genomic DNA amplified the CDR3 region of rearranged TCR beta genes. On the Illumina HiSeq System, the amplified TCR beta libraries were sequenced as 87-base-pair reads. The paper's processing steps were these. A later analysis counted around 72 million unique TCR beta chains across the roughly 700 repertoires, and around 9.9 million of these chains were shared by at least two donors. A nearest-neighbor algorithm error-corrected the raw reads and collapsed the reads into unique sequences, merging closely related sequences to remove PCR and sequencing errors. Alignment of CDR3 sequences to IMGT reference sequences was used to assign V, D and J gene segments. Each retained sequence needed at least a six-nucleotide match to both a V gene segment and a J gene segment. Rearrangements were called productive when the CDR3 lacked stop codons and stayed in frame with V and J; all others were non-productive. CDR3 was defined by IMGT convention, running from the second conserved V-encoded cysteine to the conserved J-encoded phenylalanine. Sequences without an unambiguous match to a single V gene segment were excluded from the earlier analysis of a few hundred of the donors. An earlier analysis of several hundred of the donors called V segments functional above 56.7% productive rearrangements and segregating when the between-donor standard deviation exceeded 5%. A statistical classification framework was developed to diagnose cytomegalovirus status using the catalog of TCR beta chain sequences. In a later analysis, TCR nucleotide sequences were compared against IMGT/GENE-DB human TR gene sequences so that V and J genes could be assigned. In a later analysis, CDR3 sequences and most-parsimonious VDJ recombination scenarios were assigned using the TCRdist pipeline. In a later analysis, every TCR beta chain was defined by the combination of its CDR3 amino acid sequence and its V-gene family, and reads without a unique V-gene family were dropped. As a way to deal with suspected cross-contamination and a sequencing artifact, a later analysis dropped hundreds of nucleotide sequences that were highly shared and had low generation probability. For each public chain, a later analysis derived a clonal expansion index from normalized ranks of inferred template counts within each repertoire. In a later analysis, generation probabilities were computed using a VDJ recombination model fitted to out-of-frame rearrangements, and the results were checked against IGoR. Hypergeometric tests were used in a later analysis to score TCR-TCR, TCR-HLA and TCR-CMV co-occurrence, with a repertoire-size bias correction applied to the TCR pairs. A later analysis estimated false discovery rates by permuting HLA or CMV assignments 20 times. In a later analysis, co-occurring TCRs were grouped using DBSCAN, with TCRdist sequence similarity added in when clustering inside HLA-allele-positive subsets. Repertoires with fewer than 30,000 or more than 120,000 public chains were left out of co-occurrence clustering, as were about 5 repertoires with anomalous nucleotide sharing. In TCRdb, the immuneACCESS table is reduced to in-frame sequences with V and J assigned. These tables do not hold every clone; where another copy was compared, an unresolved V gene accounts for under half, and the others remain unexplained. That table furnishes V, J and clone size, whereas the DNA furnished D and trimming. Present in this sample are roughly 200,000 clones, about 89% of which were seen just once. The ten most abundant clones make up 1% of the sample.

The cohort consisted of hundreds of healthy bone marrow donors. Cohort members were all nominally healthy when sampled, although unrecorded immune exposures were likely present. The donor tested CMV seronegative and was one of the 352 seronegative cohort members. Each donor provided a peripheral blood sample, and peripheral blood mononuclear cells were used for TCR beta sequencing. Genomic DNA extraction from the blood cell samples was performed with the Qiagen DNeasy Blood Extraction Kit. As regards this clone: Its antigen target is currently unknown. Per-base qualities were not stored, and no clone one base away is much larger.

The sequence was obtained from a woman under 30 in good health and CMV-seronegative. The chain couples TRBV4-1 to TRBJ2-5; the D gene is perhaps TRBD2, on 6 matching bases. The sequenced sample was PBMCs. Read as DNA, the sequence is TGCGCCAGCAGCCAAGGTAGCGGCCAAGAGACCCAGTACTTC. It translates as CASSQGSGQETQYF.